The 17 T cell receptor beta chains in this list originate from one sample, sequenced in a study of Ad26.COV2.S vaccination and SARS-CoV-2 variants. The treatment here: some 19 received Ad26.COV2.S at low or high dose, single or two shots; 5 received placebo; per-sample allocation not given. Specimens were obtained on day 63 following the first vaccine or placebo injection. Assay used: immunoSEQ multiplex PCR; TCRdb lists only in-frame clones, some missing. The sample lists 300,000 to 400,000 clones; 86% were seen once. Sequencing used peripheral blood, obtained in a trial of Ad26.COV2.S vaccine versus placebo. The receptors were gathered from a person aged 18-60 years who received the Ad26.COV2.S COVID-19 vaccine or a placebo.

The genes are TRBV6-2 or TRBV6-3 and TRBJ2-2, with D hard to call. Germline CDR1 MNHEY, CDR2 SVGEGT. Trimming removed 5 bases at V and 4 bases at J, with 8 bases between. The CDR3 loop spans 13 amino acids. Here the CDR3 DNA reads TGTGCCAGCAGTAAACTTCCCACCGGGGAGCTGTTTTTT. It translates to CASSKLPTGELFF.

The rearrangement links TRBV9 to TRBJ2-3, with a possible D match to TRBD2 (5 bases). V was pared by 2 bases and J by 2 bases, with 12 bases between. The CDR3 covers 15 residues. Germline V lookup: CDR1 SGDLS, CDR2 YYNGEE. CDR3 sequence reads: CASSVGGSITDTQYF. In DNA form, the CDR3 reads TGTGCCAGCAGCGTGGGCGGGTCGATCACAGATACGCAGTATTTT.

The J gene is TRBJ2-5, the V gene TRBV6-5; D tentatively reads TRBD1 or TRBD2 (5 bases each). With 2 bases removed from V and 5 bases from J, the gap between germline ends came to 12 bases. CDR1 and CDR2 from the germline V gene are MNHEY and SVGAGI. The CDR3 consists of 14 residues. This CDR3 reads CASSYGGWAETQYF. As DNA, the CDR3 is TGTGCCAGCAGTTACGGGGGTTGGGCTGAGACCCAGTACTTC.

The chain has TRBV5-1 and TRBJ2-3, with D perhaps matching TRBD2 (6 bases). The CDR3 covers 15 residues. V dropped 0 bases and J dropped 5 bases, with 13 bases sitting between them. The germline gives CDR1 SGHRS, CDR2 YFSETQ. In DNA, the CDR3 is TGCGCCAGCAGCTTGGCCGCGGGATCGATAGATACGCAGTATTTT. It encodes CASSLAAGSIDTQYF.

J is TRBJ1-6 and V is TRBV5-1, with 9 bases that match TRBD1. Trimming cost V 4 bases and J 7 bases; bases outside gene matches: 6. The CDR3 length is 15 residues. The germline gives CDR1 SGHRS, CDR2 YFSETQ. DNA of the CDR3: TGCGCCAGCAGCCTGCCGGGGACAGGGAATTCACCCCTCCACTTT. This codes for CASSLPGTGNSPLHF.

V usage is TRBV7-6 and J usage is TRBJ1-1, with no clear D. The germline V gene encodes CDR1 SGHVS and CDR2 FNYEAQ. This CDR3 has 15 amino acids. Trimming removed 4 bases at V and 7 bases at J, with 19 bases between. The CDR3 loop is CASSSNSGPPHEAFF. CDR3 DNA sequence: TGTGCCAGCAGCTCCAATAGTGGGCCCCCACATGAAGCTTTCTTT.

The V gene is TRBV7-2, the J gene TRBJ1-6; D unresolved. With 5 bases removed from V and 9 bases from J, the gap between germline ends came to 17 bases. CDR3 size: 15 residues. Germline CDR1 reads SGHTA; CDR2 reads FQGNSA. The CDR3 reads CASSPPGWRVSPLHF. The CDR3 DNA reads TGTGCCAGCAGCCCCCCTGGCTGGAGGGTTTCACCCCTCCACTTT.

About this clone: A junction end diverges from the germline sequence, so it may reflect a read error. V gene TRBV14 combines with J gene TRBJ1-1; no clear D gene. The CDR3 extends over 14 amino acids. Germline CDR1 SGHDN, CDR2 FVKESK. The CDR3 DNA reads TGTGCCAGCAGCGAAGAGTGGGGGAACACTGAAGCTTTCTTT. Protein product: CASSEEWGNTEAFF.

This clone was seen a handful of times. J is TRBJ1-2 and V is TRBV24-1; no reliable D call. CDR3 length equals 14 residues. Trimming shortened V by 5 bases and J by 4 bases, and 13 bases separated the two germline ends. Germline V gene data show CDR1 as KGHDR and CDR2 as SFDVKD. DNA for the CDR3: TGTGCCACCAGTGCCCCGGGCCCGCCCTATGGCTACACCTTC. Translated, it gives CATSAPGPPYGYTF.

The chain uses TRBV7-8 and TRBJ1-1; 12 nucleotides line up with TRBD1. This CDR3 contains 19 residues. J was trimmed by 5 bases and V by 0 bases; bases with no gene match: 13. The V gene's germline CDR1 is SGHVS and CDR2 FQNEAQ. The DNA of the CDR3 is TGTGCCAGCAGCTTAGCGTCTTGGTCGGGACAGGGGGCGAGGACTGAAGCTTTCTTT. Its translation is CASSLASWSGQGARTEAFF.

The chain recombines TRBV7-8 with TRBJ2-3, with D possibly TRBD1 on 5 matching bases. The CDR3 spans 15 residues. Germline CDR1 is SGHVS and CDR2 is FQNEAQ. Between the trimmed V and J ends, which lost 5 bases and 1 base, there was a span of 13 bases. CDR3 protein: CASSTDRIRTDTQYF. CDR3 DNA: TGTGCCAGCAGCACTGACAGAATTCGCACAGATACGCAGTATTTT.

This chain connects TRBV28 to TRBJ2-3, with TRBD1 identical over 7 bases. This CDR3 is 14 amino acids long. Germline V gives CDR1 MDHEN, CDR2 SYDVKM. V shed 8 bases, J shed 0 bases, and the junction held 5 bases outside the gene matches. CDR3 sequence reads: CASQRGRSTDTQYF. The CDR3, as DNA: TGTGCCAGCCAGAGGGGGCGAAGCACAGATACGCAGTATTTT.

In its sample, this clone was seen once. The chain combines TRBV5-1 with TRBJ1-3, with TRBD1 matching 7 bases. The V gene's germline CDR1 is SGHRS and CDR2 YFSETQ. The CDR3 totals 14 residues. V trimming: 6 bases; J trimming: 2 bases; junction bases outside the gene matches: 5. The CDR3: CASKSQGAGNTIYF. CDR3 sequence (DNA): TGCGCCAGCAAAAGCCAGGGGGCTGGAAACACCATATATTTT.

This chain links TRBV7-8 with TRBJ1-5, with TRBD1 identical over 7 bases. The CDR3 spans 16 residues. Trimming at V came to 6 bases and at J to 4 bases, leaving 12 bases not matched to a gene. Germline V CDR1 and CDR2: SGHVS, FQNEAQ. CDR3 loop: CASSHGRGAGNQPQHF. The DNA of the CDR3 is TGTGCCAGCAGTCATGGCAGGGGGGCGGGAAATCAGCCCCAGCATTTT.

The chain has TRBV5-6 and TRBJ2-1, with TRBD1 identical over 10 bases. The CDR3 covers 16 residues. V shed 0 bases and J 5 bases; nucleotides not matched to a gene: 5. Germline assignment: CDR1 SGHDT and CDR2 YYEEEE. The CDR3 sequence: CASSLGYGQGDNEQFF. DNA for the CDR3: TGTGCCAGCAGCTTGGGTTATGGACAGGGGGACAATGAGCAGTTCTTC. The full variable domain, with the rest looked up from reference TRBV5-6 and TRBJ2-1, is DAGVTQSPTHLIKTRGQQVTLRCSPKSGHDTVSWYQQALGQGPQFIFQYYEEEERQRGNFPDRFSGHQFPNYSSELNVNALLLGDSALYLCASSLGYGQGDNEQFFGPGTRLTVL.

The chain combines TRBV6-5 with TRBJ2-5; D is possibly TRBD1 (7 bases). This CDR3 is 13 amino acids long. Germline loops: CDR1 MNHEY, CDR2 SVGAGI. V was clipped by 4 bases and J by 5 bases, with 11 bases between them. As DNA, the CDR3 is TGTGCCAGCAGTTCAGGGGGGCCGGAGACCCAGTACTTC. Translation gives CASSSGGPETQYF.

This sequence joins TRBV27 and TRBJ2-1, with 10 bases aligning to TRBD2. The CDR3 covers 15 residues. After removal of 4 bases from V and 6 bases from J, the junction contained 6 bases not matched to a gene. Germline-derived CDR1 and CDR2 are MNHEY and SMNVEV (reference sequence). The CDR3 loop is CASSSAGGPLNEQFF. As DNA, the CDR3 is TGTGCCAGCAGTTCAGCGGGAGGGCCACTCAATGAGCAGTTCTTC.